This is a list of T cell receptor beta chains from one sample in a study of blood T cell repertoires in COVID-19. The data were produced by immunoSEQ multiplex PCR, yet TCRdb's version contains in-frame clones alone and is incomplete. Of hundreds of thousands of clones in the sample, 80% to 90% were seen once. The sample consisted of PBMCs or T cells enriched from blood (not recorded which). These receptors came from a man between 25 and 39 years old who had recovered from COVID-19. CDR3s include the opening cysteine and the closing phenylalanine or tryptophan. Fields, in order: J gene, D gene, clone size, V gene, CDR3 protein, CDR3 DNA. The D gene is left open where the match is weak. A row's size may be missing; if present it is once, few, many or a size class.

>TRBJ2-7|TRBD1|-|TRBV10-1
CASRDRGFYEQYF
TGCGCCAGCAGAGACAGGGGGTTCTACGAGCAGTACTTC
>TRBJ2-2|TRBD1|-|TRBV30
CAWSVRQGARGTGELFF
TGTGCCTGGAGTGTACGGCAGGGGGCGCGGGGCACCGGGGAGCTGTTTTTT
>TRBJ2-7|-|-|TRBV11-2
CASSQKGGPYEQYF
TGTGCCAGCAGCCAGAAGGGAGGTCCCTACGAGCAGTACTTC
>TRBJ1-1|-|-|TRBV6-5
CASSTSGLNTEAFF
TGTGCCAGCAGTACATCAGGGCTGAACACTGAAGCTTTCTTT
>TRBJ1-6|-|-|TRBV10-3
CAISPNLRGNSPLHF
TGTGCCATCAGCCCAAACCTCAGGGGTAATTCACCCCTCCACTTT
>TRBJ1-1|-|-|TRBV11-3
CASSLVGRDTEAFF
TGTGCCAGCAGCTTAGTCGGGAGAGACACTGAAGCTTTCTTT
>TRBJ1-5|TRBD1|-|TRBV27
CASSPEGARGNQPQHF
TGTGCCAGCAGCCCCGAGGGGGCGCGGGGCAATCAGCCCCAGCATTTT
>TRBJ1-5|-|once|TRBV12-3/TRBV12-4
CASSYSSNQPQHF
TGTGCCAGCAGCTATAGTAGCAATCAGCCCCAGCATTTT
>TRBJ2-1|TRBD1|-|TRBV5-1
CASSLGQGKNEQFF
TGCGCCAGCAGCTTGGGACAGGGTAAAAATGAGCAGTTCTTC
>TRBJ1-1|TRBD1|-|TRBV5-1
CASSLGQGASMEAFF
TGCGCCAGCAGCTTGGGACAGGGGGCAAGTATGGAAGCTTTCTTT
>TRBJ2-3|-|few|TRBV29-1
CSVVRATDTQYF
TGCAGCGTTGTCAGGGCCACAGATACGCAGTATTTT
>TRBJ1-1|-|-|TRBV18
CASSSQGRATEAFF
TGTGCCAGCTCTTCCCAGGGGAGGGCCACTGAAGCTTTCTTT
>TRBJ2-3|TRBD1|-|TRBV4-2
CASSSGRGQGRTDTQYF
TGTGCCAGCAGCTCCGGCCGGGGACAGGGGCGCACAGATACGCAGTATTTT
>TRBJ2-1|-|-|TRBV5-1
CASSLGQAGREQFF
TGCGCCAGCAGCTTGGGGCAGGCCGGTCGTGAGCAGTTCTTC
>TRBJ2-5|TRBD1|-|TRBV7-9
CASSSTGGRKTQYF
TGTGCCAGCAGCTCTACAGGGGGCCGGAAGACCCAGTACTTC
>TRBJ2-7|TRBD1|-|TRBV9
CASSVDTGGYEQYF
TGTGCCAGCAGCGTAGATACAGGGGGCTACGAGCAGTACTTC
>TRBJ1-2|-|-|TRBV7-9
CASSRDTPNYGYTF
TGTGCCAGCAGCCGGGACACCCCTAACTATGGCTACACCTTC
>TRBJ2-3|TRBD1|-|TRBV5-1
CASRGGSTDTQYF
TGCGCCAGCAGAGGGGGCTCCACAGATACGCAGTATTTT
>TRBJ2-5|-|-|TRBV7-2
CASSSRQVRETQYF
TGTGCCAGCAGCAGTAGACAGGTTCGAGAGACCCAGTACTTC
>TRBJ1-4|-|-|TRBV5-1
CASSFAAQIKTNEKLFF
TGCGCCAGCAGCTTCGCCGCCCAGATTAAAACTAATGAAAAACTGTTTTTT
>TRBJ2-5|TRBD1|once|TRBV5-4
CASSSGTGKELPETQYF
TGTGCCAGCAGCTCGGGGACAGGGAAAGAGCTTCCAGAGACCCAGTACTTC
>TRBJ2-7|TRBD2|-|TRBV7-2
CASSNYGLAGGYEQYF
TGTGCCAGCAGCAATTACGGTCTAGCGGGCGGCTACGAGCAGTACTTC
>TRBJ1-2|-|-|TRBV5-4
CASSRAEGDGYTF
TGTGCCAGCAGCCGGGCCGAAGGGGATGGCTACACCTTC